The source of this T cell receptor (beta chain) is a study of T cell responses to AZD1222 COVID-19 vaccine. Study-level findings and limits: Breadth and depth of Spike-specific TCRs rose after two AZD1222 doses. It was only five to seven AZD1222 recipients who were seropositive at baseline. Donors were mostly white British, more females; clonal diversity possibly underestimated.

This CDR3 is built from 14 residues. Germline CDR1 reads LGHDT; CDR2 reads YNNKEL (reference sequence). Trimming cost V 2 bases and J 1 base, with 8 bases left between them. Worth noting for this clone: Its antigen is currently unknown.

Libraries were prepared by immunoSEQ multiplex PCR; TCRdb keeps only in-frame clonotypes and omits some of them. The sample carries more than 95,000 clones, roughly 86% recorded once. Material: peripheral blood, obtained 28 days after the second dose of the MenACWY control vaccine. The V and J genes are TRBV3-1 (or the pseudogene TRBV3-2) and TRBJ1-2; tentatively, D is TRBD1 (6 bases). The origin of this receptor is an adult who received the MenACWY meningococcal vaccine as a control. DNA of the CDR3: TGTGCCAGCAGCCAAAACAGGGATAACTATGGCTACACCTTC. It specifies CASSQNRDNYGYTF.